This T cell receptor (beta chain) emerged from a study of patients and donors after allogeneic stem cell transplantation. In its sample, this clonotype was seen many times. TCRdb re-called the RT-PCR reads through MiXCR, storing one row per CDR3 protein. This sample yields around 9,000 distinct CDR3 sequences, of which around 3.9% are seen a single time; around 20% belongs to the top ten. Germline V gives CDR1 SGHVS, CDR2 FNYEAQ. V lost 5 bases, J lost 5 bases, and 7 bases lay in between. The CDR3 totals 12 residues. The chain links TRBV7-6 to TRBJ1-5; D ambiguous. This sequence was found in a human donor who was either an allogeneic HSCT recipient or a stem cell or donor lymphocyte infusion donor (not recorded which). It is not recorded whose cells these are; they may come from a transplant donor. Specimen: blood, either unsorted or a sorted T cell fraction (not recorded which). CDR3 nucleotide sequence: TGTGCCAGCAGCAATCGGGATCAGCCCCAGCATTTT. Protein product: CASSNRDQPQHF.